Reported below is one T cell receptor beta chain. CDR3 size: 14 residues. Trimming removed 5 bases from V and 2 bases from J, with 13 bases in between. Germline values: CDR1 GTSNPN, CDR2 SVGIG (reference sequence). This sample stems from a study of blood T cell repertoires in COVID-19. Whole-study context: The United States, Italy and Spain provided the acute and convalescent COVID-19 samples. Sample material is recorded as cDNA or gDNA derived from T cells, B-cell-depleted T cells, or PBMCs.

As handled by the study authors: Amplification with reference gene primers provided the estimates of nucleated cell counts. Produced via immunoSEQ multiplex PCR; TCRdb's table is partial and in-frame only. D and trimming were read from the DNA, whereas the V and J calls and clone size are those reported in that table. This sample carries some 160,000 clones, about 89% of them seen once, and the ten largest clones take about 3%. This chain joins TRBV30 and TRBJ2-1; the D gene is possibly TRBD2 (7 bases). The clonotype comes from a man aged 55 to 70 with acute or convalescent COVID-19. Sequences were obtained from peripheral blood. The CDR3 nucleotides are TGTGCCTGGGGGCGGGGGCCCACCTACAATGAGCAGTTCTTC. It specifies CAWGRGPTYNEQFF.